This TCR beta chain stems from a study of CD8 T cells in Susac syndrome. Note on this clonotype: Its antigen is not known.

Findings of the study overall: The authors acknowledged that their TCR sequencing and HLA analysis involved a relatively small number of individuals.

With random hexamers, 0.5 to 1 ug RNA was reverse transcribed. Across 54 Vbeta and 13 Jbeta, TCR beta CDR3 was amplified with immunoSEQ multiplex PCR. TCRdb reprocessed the immunoSEQ multiplex PCR reads via MiXCR and lists one record per CDR3 protein. This table has some 150,000 distinct CDR3 sequences, approximately 94% appearing once. CD8+ and CD4+ blood T cells underwent TCR beta sequencing. The control group consisted of healthy donors matched for age and sex. The source of this sequence is a human donor in good health. Sequencing was done on a sample of CD4+ T cells from PBMCs.

In DNA form, the CDR3 reads TGCGCCAGCAGCTTGGGAGAGGGGTATACGCAGTATTTT. Protein: CASSLGEGYTQYF. V usage is TRBV5-1 and J usage is TRBJ2-3; D could derive from TRBD1 or TRBD2 (5 bases each). CDR3 length: 13 amino acids. The V end was cut by 0 bases, the J end by 7 bases, with 9 bases between. Looked up from germline, CDR1 is SGHRS and CDR2 is YFSETQ.